These 10 T cell receptor beta chains were all obtained from the same sample, sequenced in a study of tumor-infiltrating lymphocytes in localized non-small cell lung cancer. Sequenced by immunoSEQ multiplex PCR; TCRdb stores in-frame clones only, minus some. Of several thousand clones in the sample, less than 75% were seen once. The material sequenced was lung tumor tissue. Source of these receptors: a human donor with non-small cell lung cancer.

The V call is TRBV9, the J call TRBJ2-7; 9 bases agree with TRBD1. V was clipped by 3 bases and J by 5 bases; unmatched bases: 6. CDR3 size: 14 residues. Germline V gene sequence: CDR1 SGDLS, CDR2 YYNGEE. The CDR3 is CASSALGTGHEQYF. The CDR3 DNA is TGTGCCAGCAGCGCCCTTGGGACAGGGCACGAGCAGTACTTC.

In its sample, this clone was seen a few times. The V call is TRBV19, the J call TRBJ1-1, with D perhaps TRBD1 (6 bases). The CDR3 has 13 amino acids. Trimming took 6 bases from V and 5 from J, leaving 13 bases between them. Germline-derived CDR1 and CDR2 are LNHDA and SQIVND (reference sequence). This CDR3 reads CASSTRGGTEAFF. In DNA form, the CDR3 reads TGTGCCAGTAGCACTAGGGGGGGAACTGAAGCTTTCTTT.

The CDR3 is CASSPPQGVKNIQYF. The CDR3 coding sequence is TGTGCCAGCAGCCCCCCACAGGGGGTCAAAAACATTCAGTACTTC. The chain employs TRBV2 and TRBJ2-4, with 8 nucleotides matching TRBD1. Unmatched junction bases numbered 7, after V lost 6 bases and J lost 3 bases. The CDR3 loop spans 15 amino acids. Germline-derived CDR1 and CDR2 are SNHLY and FYNNEI.

This clone came up a few times. This chain joins TRBV7-9 and TRBJ2-3, with D possibly matching TRBD1 (7 bases). This CDR3 spans 14 amino acids. The germline gives CDR1 SEHNR, CDR2 FQNEAQ (reference sequence). V dropped 6 bases and J dropped 6 bases, with 16 bases sitting between them. The chain's CDR3 is CASRARGDYDTQYF. CDR3 DNA sequence: TGTGCCAGCAGAGCCAGGGGGGATTACGATACGCAGTATTTT.

The chain links TRBV30 to TRBJ2-7, with 9 bases that match TRBD1. Germline values: CDR1 GTSNPN, CDR2 SVGIG (reference sequence). V dropped 4 bases and J dropped 6; count of bases not matched to a gene: 7. This CDR3 has 13 amino acids. The CDR3 here is CAWKGTGFGEQYF. CDR3 nucleotides: TGTGCCTGGAAGGGGACAGGGTTTGGCGAGCAGTACTTC.

The CDR3 DNA reads TGCGCCAGCAGCTGGACAAAGAGCTCCTACAATGAGCAGTTCTTC. It is translated as CASSWTKSSYNEQFF. This chain links TRBV5-1 with TRBJ2-1, with D possibly TRBD1 on 5 matching bases. This CDR3 has 15 residues. The V gene's germline CDR1 is SGHRS and CDR2 YFSETQ. V was pared by 3 bases and J by 0 bases, with 10 bases between.

This CDR3 is CASKPERYGYTF. The DNA for the CDR3 is TGTGCCAGCAAGCCAGAGCGATATGGCTACACCTTC. The rearrangement links TRBV2 to TRBJ1-2; D remains unclear. Germline CDR1 SNHLY, CDR2 FYNNEI. CDR3 length equals 12 residues. V was trimmed by 7 bases and J by 5 bases, leaving 11 bases between them.

The chain recombines TRBV30 with TRBJ2-7, with D hard to call. V was pared by 2 bases and J by 3 bases, with 8 bases between. The CDR3 totals 12 residues. Germline V lookup: CDR1 GTSNPN, CDR2 SVGIG (reference sequence). The CDR3 sequence is CAWSSRVYEQYF. DNA of the CDR3: TGTGCCTGGAGTTCCCGGGTCTACGAGCAGTACTTC.

The chain uses TRBV29-1 and TRBJ1-2; TRBD1 is a possible D gene (5 bases). The V end lost 2 bases, the J end lost 8 bases, and 21 bases lay between the germline ends. CDR3 size: 15 residues. CDR1 is SQVTM, CDR2 ANQGSEA, per germline. The CDR3 loop is CSVETATVLTGGYTF. In DNA, the CDR3 is TGCAGCGTTGAAACTGCGACAGTACTCACGGGGGGCTACACCTTC. Using reference TRBV29-1 and TRBJ1-2 for the parts outside the CDR3, the full variable domain is SAVISQKPSRDICQRGTSLTIQCQVDSQVTMMFWYRQQPGQSLTLIATANQGSEATYESGFVIDKFPISRPNLTFSTLTVSNMSPEDSSIYLCSVETATVLTGGYTFGSGTRLTVV.

The V and J genes are TRBV6-6 and TRBJ1-2; 9 nucleotides match TRBD1. Per the germline V gene, CDR1 is MNHNY and CDR2 is SVGAGI (reference sequence). The V gene end was trimmed by 6 bases and the J gene end by 0 bases; junction bases not matched to a gene: 5. CDR3 length: 15 amino acids. CDR3 protein: CASSEQGAANYGYTF. Here the CDR3 DNA reads TGTGCCAGCAGCGAACAGGGGGCAGCTAACTATGGCTACACCTTC.